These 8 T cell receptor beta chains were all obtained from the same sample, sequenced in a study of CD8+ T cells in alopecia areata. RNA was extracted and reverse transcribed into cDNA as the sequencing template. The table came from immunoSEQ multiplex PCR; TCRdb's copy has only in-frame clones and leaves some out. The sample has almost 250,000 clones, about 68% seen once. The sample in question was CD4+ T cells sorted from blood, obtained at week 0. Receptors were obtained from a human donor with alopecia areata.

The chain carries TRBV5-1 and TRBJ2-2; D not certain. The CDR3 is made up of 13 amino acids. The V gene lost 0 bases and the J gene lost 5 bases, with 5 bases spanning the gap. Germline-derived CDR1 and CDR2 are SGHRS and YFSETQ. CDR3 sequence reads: CASSLGRTGELFF. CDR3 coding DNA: TGCGCCAGCAGCTTGGGCAGGACCGGGGAGCTGTTTTTT.

The CDR3, as DNA: TGTGCCAGCAGCTATCACGACAGGATGTCTCATGGCTACACCTTC. Protein product: CASSYHDRMSHGYTF. This chain links TRBV7-9 with TRBJ1-2; D possibly corresponds to TRBD1 (6 bases). V was pared by 4 bases and J by 6 bases, with 18 bases between. Germline-derived CDR1 and CDR2 are SEHNR and FQNEAQ (reference sequence). This CDR3 region has 15 residues.

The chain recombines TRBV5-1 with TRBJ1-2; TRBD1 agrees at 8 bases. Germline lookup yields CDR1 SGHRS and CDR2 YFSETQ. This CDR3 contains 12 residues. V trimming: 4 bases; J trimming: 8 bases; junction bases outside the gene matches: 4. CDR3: CASSRTGNGYTF. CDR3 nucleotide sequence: TGCGCCAGCAGCCGGACAGGGAACGGCTACACCTTC.

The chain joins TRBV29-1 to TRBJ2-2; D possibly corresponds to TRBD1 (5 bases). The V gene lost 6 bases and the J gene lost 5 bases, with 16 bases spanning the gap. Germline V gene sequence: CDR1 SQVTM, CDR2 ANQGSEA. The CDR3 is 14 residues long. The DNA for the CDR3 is TGCAGCGTCAGAGGCCAGGGTGGAACCGGGGAGCTGTTTTTT. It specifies CSVRGQGGTGELFF.

The CDR3 is CASQRQDSYEQYF. In DNA form, the CDR3 reads TGTGCCAGCCAACGACAGGACTCCTACGAGCAGTACTTC. The chain joins TRBV2 to TRBJ2-7; D perhaps matches TRBD1 (6 bases). V was cut by 8 bases and J by 0 bases, with 11 bases left in between. The CDR3 spans 13 residues. Germline CDR1 SNHLY, CDR2 FYNNEI.

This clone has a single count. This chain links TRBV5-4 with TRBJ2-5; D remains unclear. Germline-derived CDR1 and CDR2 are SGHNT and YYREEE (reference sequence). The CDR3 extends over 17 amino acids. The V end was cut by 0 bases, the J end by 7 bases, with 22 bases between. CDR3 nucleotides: TGTGCCAGCAGCTTGGGGGCGGCCTTGGCCGATCAGAGGACCCAGTACTTC. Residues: CASSLGAALADQRTQYF.

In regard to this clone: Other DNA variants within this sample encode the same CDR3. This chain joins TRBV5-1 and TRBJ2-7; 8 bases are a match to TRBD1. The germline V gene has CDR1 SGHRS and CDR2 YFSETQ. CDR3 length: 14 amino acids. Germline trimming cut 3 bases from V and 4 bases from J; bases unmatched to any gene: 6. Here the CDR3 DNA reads TGCGCCAGCAGCTGGGGACAGGCGGCTTACGAGCAGTACTTC. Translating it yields CASSWGQAAYEQYF.

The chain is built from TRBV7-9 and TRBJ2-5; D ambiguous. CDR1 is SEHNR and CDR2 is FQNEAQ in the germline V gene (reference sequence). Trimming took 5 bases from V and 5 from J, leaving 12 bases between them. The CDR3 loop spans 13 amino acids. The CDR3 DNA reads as TGTGCCAGCAGCCCCGAAGGGCGGGAGACCCAGTACTTC. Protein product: CASSPEGRETQYF.